This T cell receptor (beta chain) comes out of a study of early T cells in non-severe SARS-CoV-2 infection. On the study more broadly: Chains were unpaired, as sequencing was done on bulk RNA from unsorted whole blood. Findings and caveats of the study: Lookups in VDJdb leaned toward anti-spike CD8 responses and missed private and CD4 specificities.

Unique molecular identifier tags were affixed to discrete cDNA molecules. TCRdb used MiXCR to reprocess the 5' RACE reads, holding one entry per CDR3 protein. The data show 69,000 or so distinct CDR3 sequences, 13% seen once. Regarding this clonotype: Antigen: not known.

V lost 5 bases to trimming and J lost 1 base, with 9 bases between them. Germline-derived CDR1 and CDR2 are MNHEY and SVGAGI. This CDR3 region has 15 residues. Material for sequencing was whole blood. The receptor was isolated from an adult who was a healthcare worker with PCR-confirmed SARS-CoV-2 infection or an uninfected control (not recorded which). This sequence joins TRBV6-5 and TRBJ2-6; D ambiguous. The CDR3 DNA is TGTGCCAGCAGTGTGACGGAGTCTGGGGCCAACGTCCTGACTTTC. Its translation is CASSVTESGANVLTF.